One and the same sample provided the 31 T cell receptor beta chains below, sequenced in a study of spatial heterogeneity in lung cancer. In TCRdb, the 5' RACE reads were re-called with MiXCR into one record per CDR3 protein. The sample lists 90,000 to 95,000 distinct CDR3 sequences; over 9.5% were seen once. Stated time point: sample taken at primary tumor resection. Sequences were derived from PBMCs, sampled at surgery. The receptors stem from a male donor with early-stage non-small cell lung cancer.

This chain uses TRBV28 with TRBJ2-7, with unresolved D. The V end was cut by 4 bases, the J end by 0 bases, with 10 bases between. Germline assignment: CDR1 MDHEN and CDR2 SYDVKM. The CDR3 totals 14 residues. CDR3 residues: CASSSGGLSYEQYF. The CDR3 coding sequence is TGTGCCAGCAGTTCCGGTGGCCTCTCCTACGAGCAGTACTTC.

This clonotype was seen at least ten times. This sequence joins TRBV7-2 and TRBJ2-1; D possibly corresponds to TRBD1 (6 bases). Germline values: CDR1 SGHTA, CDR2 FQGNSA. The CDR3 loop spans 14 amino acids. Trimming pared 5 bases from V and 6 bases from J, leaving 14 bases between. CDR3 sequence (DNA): TGTGCCAGCAGCCCAGGGGTATACTTCAATGAGCAGTTCTTC. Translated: CASSPGVYFNEQFF.

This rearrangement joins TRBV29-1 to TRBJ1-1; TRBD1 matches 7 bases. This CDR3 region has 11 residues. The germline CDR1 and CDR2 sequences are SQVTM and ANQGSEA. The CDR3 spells CRDPSDREAFF. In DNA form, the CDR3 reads TGCAGAGACCCCTCGGACAGGGAAGCTTTCTTT.

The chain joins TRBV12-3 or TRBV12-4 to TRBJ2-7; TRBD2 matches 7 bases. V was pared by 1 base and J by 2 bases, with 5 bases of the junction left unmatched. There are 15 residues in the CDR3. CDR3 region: CASSLGSSGPYEQYF. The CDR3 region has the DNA TGTGCCAGCAGTTTAGGCTCTAGCGGTCCCTACGAGCAGTACTTC.

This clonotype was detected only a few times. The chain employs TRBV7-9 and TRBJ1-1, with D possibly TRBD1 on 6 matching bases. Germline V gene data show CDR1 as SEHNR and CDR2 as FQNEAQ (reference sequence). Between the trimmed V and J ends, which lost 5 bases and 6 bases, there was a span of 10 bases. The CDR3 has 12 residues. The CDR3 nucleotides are TGTGCCAGCAGCACAGGGTCCTCTGAAGCTTTCTTT. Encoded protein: CASSTGSSEAFF. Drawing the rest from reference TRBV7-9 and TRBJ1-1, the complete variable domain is DTGVSQNPRHKITKRGQNVTFRCDPISEHNRLYWYRQTLGQGPEFLTYFQNEAQLEKSRLLSDRFSAERPKGSFSTLEIQRTEQGDSAMYLCASSTGSSEAFFGQGTRLTVV.

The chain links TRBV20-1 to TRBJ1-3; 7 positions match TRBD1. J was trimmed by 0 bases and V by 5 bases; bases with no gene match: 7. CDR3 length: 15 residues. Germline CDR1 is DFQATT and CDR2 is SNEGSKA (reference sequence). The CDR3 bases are TGCAGTGCTCCTAGACAGGGTAACTCTGGAAACACCATATATTTT. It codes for CSAPRQGNSGNTIYF.

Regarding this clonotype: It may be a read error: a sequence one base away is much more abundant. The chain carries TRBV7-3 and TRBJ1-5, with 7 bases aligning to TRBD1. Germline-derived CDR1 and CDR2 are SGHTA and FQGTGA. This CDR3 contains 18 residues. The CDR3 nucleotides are TGTGCCAGCAACTTAATTGGGGGACAGCTGGACGGCAATCAGCCCCAGCATTTT. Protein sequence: CASNLIGGQLDGNQPQHF.

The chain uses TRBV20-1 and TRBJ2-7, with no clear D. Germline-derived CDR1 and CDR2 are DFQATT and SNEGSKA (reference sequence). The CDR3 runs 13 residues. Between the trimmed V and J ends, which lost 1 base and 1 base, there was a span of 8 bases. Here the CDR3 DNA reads TGCAGTGCTAGAGTGTTCAGTTCCTACGAGCAGTACTTC. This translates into CSARVFSSYEQYF.

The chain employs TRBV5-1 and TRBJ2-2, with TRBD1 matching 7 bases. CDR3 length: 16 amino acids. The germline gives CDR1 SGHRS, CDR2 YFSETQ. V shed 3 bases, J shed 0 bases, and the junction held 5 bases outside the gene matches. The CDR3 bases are TGCGCCAGCAGCTACCTTGGGACAGCGAACACCGGGGAGCTGTTTTTT. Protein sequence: CASSYLGTANTGELFF.

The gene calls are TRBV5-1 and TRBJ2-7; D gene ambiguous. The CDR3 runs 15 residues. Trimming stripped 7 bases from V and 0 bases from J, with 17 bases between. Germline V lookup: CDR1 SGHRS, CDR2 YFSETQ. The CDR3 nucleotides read TGCGCCAGCTCCAACGGTGGTCTGAGCTCCTACGAGCAGTACTTC. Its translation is CASSNGGLSSYEQYF.

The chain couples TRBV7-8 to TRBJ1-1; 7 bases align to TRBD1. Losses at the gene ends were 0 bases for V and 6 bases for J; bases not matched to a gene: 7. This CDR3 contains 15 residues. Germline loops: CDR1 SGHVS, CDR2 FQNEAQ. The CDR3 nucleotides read TGTGCCAGCAGCTTAGCCCCGGGACAGTCTGCTGAAGCTTTCTTT. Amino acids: CASSLAPGQSAEAFF.

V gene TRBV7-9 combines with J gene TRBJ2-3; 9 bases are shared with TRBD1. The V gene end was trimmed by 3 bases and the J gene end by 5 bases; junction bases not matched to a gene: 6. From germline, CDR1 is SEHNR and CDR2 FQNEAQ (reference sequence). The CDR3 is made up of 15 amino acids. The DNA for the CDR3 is TGTGCCAGCAGCTTTCCGGGACAGGGAGGAGATACGCAGTATTTT. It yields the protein CASSFPGQGGDTQYF.

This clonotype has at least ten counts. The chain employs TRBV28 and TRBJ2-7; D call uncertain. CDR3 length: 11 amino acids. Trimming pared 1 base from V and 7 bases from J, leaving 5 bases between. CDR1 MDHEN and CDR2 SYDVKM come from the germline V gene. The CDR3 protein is CASSLLEEQYF. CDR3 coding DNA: TGTGCCAGCAGTTTATTGGAAGAGCAGTACTTC.

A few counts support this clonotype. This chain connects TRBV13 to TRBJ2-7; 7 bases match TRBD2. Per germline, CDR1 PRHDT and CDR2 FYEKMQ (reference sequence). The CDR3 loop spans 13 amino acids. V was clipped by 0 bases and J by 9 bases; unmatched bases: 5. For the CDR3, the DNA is TGTGCCAGCAGCTTAGGTACTAGCGTCGGGCAGTACTTC. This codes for CASSLGTSVGQYF.

CDR3 coding DNA: TGCGCCAGCAGCTTGTCTGTAGCGGTGAACACCGGGGAGCTGTTTTTT. Its translation: CASSLSVAVNTGELFF. The chain is built from TRBV5-1 and TRBJ2-2, with D possibly TRBD2 on 6 matching bases. The germline CDR1 and CDR2 sequences are SGHRS and YFSETQ. The V gene lost 1 base and the J gene lost 1 base, with 11 bases spanning the gap. The CDR3 has 16 amino acids. Using reference TRBV5-1 and TRBJ2-2 for the parts outside the CDR3, the full variable domain is KAGVTQTPRYLIKTRGQQVTLSCSPISGHRSVSWYQQTPGQGLQFLFEYFSETQRNKGNFPGRFSGRQFSNSRSEMNVSTLELGDSALYLCASSLSVAVNTGELFFGEGSRLTVL.

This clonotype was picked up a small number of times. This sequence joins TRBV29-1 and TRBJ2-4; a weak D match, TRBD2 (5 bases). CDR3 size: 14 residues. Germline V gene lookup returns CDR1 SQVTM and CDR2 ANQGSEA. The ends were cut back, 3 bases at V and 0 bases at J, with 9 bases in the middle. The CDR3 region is CSVELGEAKNIQYF. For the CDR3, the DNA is TGCAGCGTTGAGTTGGGAGAAGCCAAAAACATTCAGTACTTC. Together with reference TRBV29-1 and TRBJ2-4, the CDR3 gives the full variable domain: SAVISQKPSRDICQRGTSLTIQCQVDSQVTMMFWYRQQPGQSLTLIATANQGSEATYESGFVIDKFPISRPNLTFSTLTVSNMSPEDSSIYLCSVELGEAKNIQYFGAGTRLSVL.

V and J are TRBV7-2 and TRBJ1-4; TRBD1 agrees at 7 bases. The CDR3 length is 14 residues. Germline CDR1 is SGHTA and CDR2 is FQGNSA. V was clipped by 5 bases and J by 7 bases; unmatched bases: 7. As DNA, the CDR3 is TGTGCCAGCAGCGATAACAGGGGAGGTGAAAAACTGTTTTTT. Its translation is CASSDNRGGEKLFF.

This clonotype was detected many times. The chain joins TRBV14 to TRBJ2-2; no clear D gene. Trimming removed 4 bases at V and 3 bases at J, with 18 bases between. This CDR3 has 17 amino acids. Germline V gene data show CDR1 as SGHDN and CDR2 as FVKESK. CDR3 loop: CASSPLVRALDTGELFF. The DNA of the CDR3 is TGTGCCAGCAGCCCCCTCGTGAGAGCATTGGACACCGGGGAGCTGTTTTTT.

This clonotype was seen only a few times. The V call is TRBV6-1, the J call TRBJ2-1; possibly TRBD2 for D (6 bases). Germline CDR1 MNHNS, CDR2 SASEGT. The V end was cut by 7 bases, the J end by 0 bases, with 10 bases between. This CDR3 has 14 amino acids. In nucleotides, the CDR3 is TGTGCCAGCACGGAGGGTAGCTCCTACAATGAGCAGTTCTTC. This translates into CASTEGSSYNEQFF.

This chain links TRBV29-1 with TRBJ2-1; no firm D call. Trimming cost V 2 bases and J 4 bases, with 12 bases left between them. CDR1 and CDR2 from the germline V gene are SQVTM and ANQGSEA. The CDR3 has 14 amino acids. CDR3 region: CSVEFRRLYNEQFF. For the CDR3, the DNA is TGCAGCGTTGAATTTCGCAGGTTATACAATGAGCAGTTCTTC.

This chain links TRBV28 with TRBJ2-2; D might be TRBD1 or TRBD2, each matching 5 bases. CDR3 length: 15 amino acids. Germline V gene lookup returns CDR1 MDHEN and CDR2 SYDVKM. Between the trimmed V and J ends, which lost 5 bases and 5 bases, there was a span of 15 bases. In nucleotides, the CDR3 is TGTGCCAGCAGTCCCGTTGGTTGGGGGACCGGGGAGCTGTTTTTT. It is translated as CASSPVGWGTGELFF.

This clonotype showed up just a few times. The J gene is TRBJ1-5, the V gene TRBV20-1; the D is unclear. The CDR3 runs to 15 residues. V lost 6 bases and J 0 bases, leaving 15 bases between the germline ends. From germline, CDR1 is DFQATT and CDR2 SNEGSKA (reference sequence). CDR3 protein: CSATDGPNSNQPQHF. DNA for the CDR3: TGCAGTGCCACTGACGGACCTAATAGCAATCAGCCCCAGCATTTT.

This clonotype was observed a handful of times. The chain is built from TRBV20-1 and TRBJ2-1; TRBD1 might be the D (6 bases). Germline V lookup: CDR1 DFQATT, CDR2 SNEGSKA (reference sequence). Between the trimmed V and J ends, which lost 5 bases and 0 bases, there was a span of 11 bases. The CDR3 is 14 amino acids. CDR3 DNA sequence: TGCAGTGCTTACGGACAGAGCTCCTACAATGAGCAGTTCTTC. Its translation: CSAYGQSSYNEQFF.

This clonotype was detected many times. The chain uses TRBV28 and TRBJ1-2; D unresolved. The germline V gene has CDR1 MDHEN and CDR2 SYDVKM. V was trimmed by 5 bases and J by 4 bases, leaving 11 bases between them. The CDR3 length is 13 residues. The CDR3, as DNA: TGTGCCAGCAGTCCAAAGCCCTTCTATGGCTACACCTTC. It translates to CASSPKPFYGYTF.

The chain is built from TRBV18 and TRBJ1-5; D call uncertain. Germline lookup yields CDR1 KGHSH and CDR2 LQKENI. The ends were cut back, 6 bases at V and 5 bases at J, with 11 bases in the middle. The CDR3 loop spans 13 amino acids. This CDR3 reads CASSKGWDQPQHF. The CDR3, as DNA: TGTGCCAGCTCTAAAGGGTGGGATCAGCCCCAGCATTTT.

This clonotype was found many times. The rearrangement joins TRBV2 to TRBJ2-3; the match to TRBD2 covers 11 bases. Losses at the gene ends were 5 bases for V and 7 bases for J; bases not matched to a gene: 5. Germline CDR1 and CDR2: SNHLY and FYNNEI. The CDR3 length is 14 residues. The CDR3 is CASSSSSGGNTQYF. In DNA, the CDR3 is TGTGCCAGCAGTTCGTCTAGCGGGGGGAATACGCAGTATTTT.

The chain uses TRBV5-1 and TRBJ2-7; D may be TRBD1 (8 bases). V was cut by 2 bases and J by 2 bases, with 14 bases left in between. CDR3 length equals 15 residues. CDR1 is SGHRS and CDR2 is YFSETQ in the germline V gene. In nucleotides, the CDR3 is TGCGCCAGCAGCTTAAACAGGGGGGGACCCTACGAGCAGTACTTC. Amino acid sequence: CASSLNRGGPYEQYF.

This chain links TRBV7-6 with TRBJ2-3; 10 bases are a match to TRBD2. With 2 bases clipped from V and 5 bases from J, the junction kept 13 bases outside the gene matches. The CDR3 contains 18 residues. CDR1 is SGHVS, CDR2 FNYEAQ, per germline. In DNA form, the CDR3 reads TGTGCCAGCAGCTTAATCGCGGCTAGCGGGAGACGTTTAGATACGCAGTATTTT. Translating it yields CASSLIAASGRRLDTQYF.

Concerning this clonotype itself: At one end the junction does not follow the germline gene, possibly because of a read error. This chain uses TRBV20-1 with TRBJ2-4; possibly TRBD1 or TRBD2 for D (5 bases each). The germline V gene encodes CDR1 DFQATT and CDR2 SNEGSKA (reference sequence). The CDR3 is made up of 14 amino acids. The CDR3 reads CSAALGDLHHIQYF. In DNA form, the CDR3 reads TGCAGTGCTGCCCTAGGGGACCTACACCACATCCAGTACTTC.

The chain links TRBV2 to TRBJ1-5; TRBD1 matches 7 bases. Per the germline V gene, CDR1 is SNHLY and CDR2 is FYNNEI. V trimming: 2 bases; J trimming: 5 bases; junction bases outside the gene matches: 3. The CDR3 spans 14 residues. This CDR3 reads CASSENRGHQPQHF. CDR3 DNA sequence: TGTGCCAGCAGTGAAAACAGGGGCCATCAGCCCCAGCATTTT.

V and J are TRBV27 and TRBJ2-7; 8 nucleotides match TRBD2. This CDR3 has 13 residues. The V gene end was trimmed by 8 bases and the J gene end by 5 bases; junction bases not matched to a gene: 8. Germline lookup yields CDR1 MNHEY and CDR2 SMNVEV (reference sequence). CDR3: CASLSGKIDEQYF. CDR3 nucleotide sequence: TGTGCCAGCCTTAGCGGGAAGATAGACGAGCAGTACTTC.